These T cell receptor beta chains were read from a single sample in a study of blood T cell repertoires in COVID-19. TCRdb keeps only in-frame clones here, not all; method: immunoSEQ multiplex PCR. Of 95,000 to 150,000 clones listed, 75% to 90% are singletons. Source material: peripheral blood. The receptor source for this set is a woman aged 70-85 years with acute or convalescent COVID-19. CDR3s include the opening cysteine and the closing phenylalanine or tryptophan. The order of the fields is clone size, J gene, D gene, V gene, CDR3 DNA, CDR3 protein. D genes are given only for firm matches. Only some rows state a clone size, as once, few, many or a class for expanded clones.

.,TRBJ2-7,TRBD1,TRBV5-1,TGCGCCAGCAGCCTCCCGTCCGGGACAGGGCCCTACGAGCAGTACTTC,CASSLPSGTGPYEQYF
.,TRBJ2-7,.,TRBV4-2,TGTGCCAGCAGCCAAGGGGGGGCGGGGGTCTACGAGCAGTACTTC,CASSQGGAGVYEQYF
few,TRBJ1-1,TRBD1,TRBV27,TGTGCCAGCAGTCCAGGGACAGGGATGGCCACTGAAGCTTTCTTT,CASSPGTGMATEAFF
.,TRBJ2-2,TRBD2,TRBV2,TGTGCCAGCACAGAACGGGGGGGTAACACCGGGGAGCTGTTTTTT,CASTERGGNTGELFF
.,TRBJ1-2,.,TRBV28,TGTGCCAGCACCCACCTGGGGGCGGCTAATGGCTACACCTTC,CASTHLGAANGYTF
few,TRBJ1-5,.,TRBV10-2,TGCGCCAGCAGCCTCACAGGGAGAAGGAATCAGCCCCAGCATTTT,CASSLTGRRNQPQHF
.,TRBJ1-5,.,TRBV2,TGTGCCAGCAGGATAACAGGTGATCAGCCCCAGCATTTT,CASRITGDQPQHF
.,TRBJ1-4,.,TRBV6-5,TGTGCCAAAGGCGAGGGTGAAAAACTGTTTTTT,CAKGEGEKLFF
once,TRBJ2-4,TRBD1,TRBV6-1,TGTGCCAGCAGTGAAGTCGGGACAGGTAAAAACATTCAGTACTTC,CASSEVGTGKNIQYF
.,TRBJ2-7,.,TRBV18,TGTGCCAGCTCACTTGGATCACTAATCTCCTACGAGCAGTACTTC,CASSLGSLISYEQYF
.,TRBJ1-1,.,TRBV2,TGTGCCAGCAGGCAGGGGTTGAACACTGAAGCTTTCTTT,CASRQGLNTEAFF
.,TRBJ1-2,.,TRBV28,TGTGCCAGCAAGACTCCGGGGTCTAACTATGGCTACACCTTC,CASKTPGSNYGYTF
.,TRBJ2-6,.,TRBV7-9,TGTGCCAGCACCCTAACTTCTGGGGCCAACGTCCTGACTTTC,CASTLTSGANVLTF
.,TRBJ2-7,TRBD1,TRBV11-2,TGTGCCAGCAGGAGTAGGACAGGGGGCTACGAGCAGTACTTC,CASRSRTGGYEQYF
.,TRBJ1-3,TRBD1,TRBV7-7,TGTGCTAGCAGCTCGAGGACAGGAGCTGGAAACACCATATATTTT,CASSSRTGAGNTIYF
.,TRBJ1-2,TRBD1,TRBV4-1,TGCGCCAGCAGCCAAGCCCAGGGGGCGCAGAACTATGGCTACACCTTC,CASSQAQGAQNYGYTF
few,TRBJ2-5,.,TRBV9,TGTGCCAGCAGCGTAGGCGCCGCCCAAGAGACCCAGTACTTC,CASSVGAAQETQYF
.,TRBJ1-5,TRBD1,TRBV13,TGTGCCAGCAGCGCTCAGGGGGGTCAGCAGCCCCAGCATTTT,CASSAQGGQQPQHF